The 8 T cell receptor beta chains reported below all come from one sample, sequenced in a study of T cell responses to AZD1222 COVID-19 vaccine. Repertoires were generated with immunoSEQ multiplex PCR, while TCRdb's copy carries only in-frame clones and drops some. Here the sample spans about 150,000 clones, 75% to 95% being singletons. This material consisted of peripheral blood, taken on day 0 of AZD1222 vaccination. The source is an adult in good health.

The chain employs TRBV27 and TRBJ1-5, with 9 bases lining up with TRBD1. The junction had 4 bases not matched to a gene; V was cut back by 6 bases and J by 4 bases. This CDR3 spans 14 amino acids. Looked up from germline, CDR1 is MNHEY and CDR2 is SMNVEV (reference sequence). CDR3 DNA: TGTGCCAGCAGACCGGGGACAGGGAATCAGCCCCAGCATTTT. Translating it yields CASRPGTGNQPQHF.

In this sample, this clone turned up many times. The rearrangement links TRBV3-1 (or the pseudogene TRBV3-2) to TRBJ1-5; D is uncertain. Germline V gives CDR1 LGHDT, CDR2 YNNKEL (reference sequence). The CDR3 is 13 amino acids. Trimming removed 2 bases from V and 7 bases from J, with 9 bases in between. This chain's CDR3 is CASSQLQGQPQHF. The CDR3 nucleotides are TGTGCCAGCAGCCAACTCCAAGGCCAGCCCCAGCATTTT.

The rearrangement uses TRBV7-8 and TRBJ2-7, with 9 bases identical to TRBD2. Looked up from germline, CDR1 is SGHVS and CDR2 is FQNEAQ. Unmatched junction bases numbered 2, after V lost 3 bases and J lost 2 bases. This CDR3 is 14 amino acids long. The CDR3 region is CASSFLAGAYEQYF. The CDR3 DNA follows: TGTGCCAGCAGCTTTTTAGCGGGGGCCTACGAGCAGTACTTC.

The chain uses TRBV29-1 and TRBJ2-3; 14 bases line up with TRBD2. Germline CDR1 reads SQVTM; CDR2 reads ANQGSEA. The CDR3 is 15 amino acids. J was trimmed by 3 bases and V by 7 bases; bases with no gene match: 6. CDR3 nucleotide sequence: TGCAGCGCCCCGGGACTAGCGGGAGATACAGATACGCAGTATTTT. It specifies CSAPGLAGDTDTQYF.

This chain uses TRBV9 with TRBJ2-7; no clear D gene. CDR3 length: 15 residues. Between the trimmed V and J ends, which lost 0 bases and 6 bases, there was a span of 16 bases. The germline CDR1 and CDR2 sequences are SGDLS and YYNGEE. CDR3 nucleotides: TGTGCCAGCAGCGTAGTCCCCGCATCGTCTGGCGAGCAGTACTTC. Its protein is CASSVVPASSGEQYF.

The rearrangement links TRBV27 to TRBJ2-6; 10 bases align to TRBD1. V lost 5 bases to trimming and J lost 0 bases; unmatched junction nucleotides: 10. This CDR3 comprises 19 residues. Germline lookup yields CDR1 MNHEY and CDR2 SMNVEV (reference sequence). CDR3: CASSTLTGGPPSGANVLTF. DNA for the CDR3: TGTGCCAGCAGTACCCTGACAGGGGGCCCCCCCTCTGGGGCCAACGTCCTGACTTTC.

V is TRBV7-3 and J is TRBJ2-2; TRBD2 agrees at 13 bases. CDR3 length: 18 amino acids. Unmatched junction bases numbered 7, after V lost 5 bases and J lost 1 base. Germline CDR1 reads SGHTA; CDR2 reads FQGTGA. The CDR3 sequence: CASSPTGTSGMNTGELFF. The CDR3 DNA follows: TGTGCCAGCAGCCCCACCGGGACTAGCGGGATGAACACCGGGGAGCTGTTTTTT.

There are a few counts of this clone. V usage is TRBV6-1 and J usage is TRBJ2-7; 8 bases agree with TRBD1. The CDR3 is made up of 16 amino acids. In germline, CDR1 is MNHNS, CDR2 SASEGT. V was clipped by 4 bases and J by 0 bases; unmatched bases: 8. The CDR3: CASSGLRDRSSYEQYF. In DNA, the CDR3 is TGTGCCAGCAGTGGACTCCGGGACAGGAGCTCCTACGAGCAGTACTTC.